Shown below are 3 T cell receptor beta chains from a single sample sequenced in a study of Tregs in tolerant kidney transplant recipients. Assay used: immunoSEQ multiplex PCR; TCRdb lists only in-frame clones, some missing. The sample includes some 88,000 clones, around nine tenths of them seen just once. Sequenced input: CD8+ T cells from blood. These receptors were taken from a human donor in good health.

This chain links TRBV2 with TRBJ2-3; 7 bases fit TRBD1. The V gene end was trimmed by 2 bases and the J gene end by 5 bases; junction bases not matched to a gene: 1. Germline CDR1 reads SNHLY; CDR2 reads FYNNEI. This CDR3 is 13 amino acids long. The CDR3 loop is CASSEPGGDTQYF. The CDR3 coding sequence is TGTGCCAGCAGTGAACCAGGGGGAGATACGCAGTATTTT.

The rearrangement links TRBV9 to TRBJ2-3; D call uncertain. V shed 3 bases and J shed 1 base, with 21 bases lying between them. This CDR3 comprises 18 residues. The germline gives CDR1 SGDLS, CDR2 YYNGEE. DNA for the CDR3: TGTGCCAGCAGCGACCCCGCGAGATGGCTGGCCGGCACAGATACGCAGTATTTT. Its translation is CASSDPARWLAGTDTQYF.

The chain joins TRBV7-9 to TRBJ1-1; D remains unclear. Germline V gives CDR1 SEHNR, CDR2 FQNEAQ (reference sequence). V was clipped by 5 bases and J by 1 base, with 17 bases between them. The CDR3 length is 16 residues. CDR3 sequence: CASSVPTREGNTEAFF. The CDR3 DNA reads TGTGCCAGCAGCGTCCCTACCCGGGAAGGGAACACTGAAGCTTTCTTT.